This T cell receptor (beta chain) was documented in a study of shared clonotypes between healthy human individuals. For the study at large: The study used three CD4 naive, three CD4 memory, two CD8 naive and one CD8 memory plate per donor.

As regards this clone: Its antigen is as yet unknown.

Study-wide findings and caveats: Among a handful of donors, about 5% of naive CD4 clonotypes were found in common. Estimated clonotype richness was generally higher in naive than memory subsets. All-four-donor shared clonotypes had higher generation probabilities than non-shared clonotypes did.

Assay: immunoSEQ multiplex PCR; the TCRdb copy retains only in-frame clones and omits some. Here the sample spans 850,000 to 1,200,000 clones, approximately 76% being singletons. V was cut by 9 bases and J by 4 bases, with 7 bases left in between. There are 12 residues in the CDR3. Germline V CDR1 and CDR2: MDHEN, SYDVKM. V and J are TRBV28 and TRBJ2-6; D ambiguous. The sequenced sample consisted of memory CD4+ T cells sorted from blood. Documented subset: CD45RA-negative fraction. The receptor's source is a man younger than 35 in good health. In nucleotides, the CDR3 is TGTGCCAGTATAAGCGGGGCCAACGTCCTGACTTTC. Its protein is CASISGANVLTF.